This TCR beta chain is from a study of blood T cell repertoires in COVID-19. About the study: The origin of the acute and convalescent COVID-19 samples was the United States, Italy and Spain.

V was pared by 0 bases and J by 7 bases, with 13 bases between. CDR3 length: 14 amino acids. Germline lookup yields CDR1 SGHRS and CDR2 YFSETQ. In the original processing: Amplified reference gene primers provided the basis for estimating nucleated cell counts. Only in-frame clones appear in the TCRdb table, and some are missing; sequencing was by immunoSEQ multiplex PCR. That table gives V, J and clone size, and the DNA gave D and trimming. The sample holds around 220,000 clones, roughly 80% seen once. This sequence joins TRBV5-1 and TRBJ1-2; tentative D call: TRBD1 (5 bases). Specimen: peripheral blood. The origin of this receptor is a woman older than 75 with active or convalescent COVID-19. In DNA form, the CDR3 reads TGCGCCAGCAGCTTGGCCAGGGCAGTCAGTGGCTACACCTTC. It is translated as CASSLARAVSGYTF.